The 26 T cell receptor beta chains reported below all come from one sample, sequenced in a study of control samples from healthy donors and cancer patients. Clones were read by immunoSEQ multiplex PCR, and TCRdb kept only the in-frame ones, dropping some. This sample has approximately 85,000 clones, with 85% to 90% found just once. Sequences were obtained from blood. These receptor sequences come from a woman aged 60 to 75 in good health.

This clone appeared once. The chain couples TRBV6-6 to TRBJ1-1; 8 nucleotides align to TRBD1. CDR1 and CDR2 from the germline V gene are MNHNY and SVGAGI (reference sequence). This CDR3 comprises 15 residues. Unmatched junction bases numbered 5, after V lost 5 bases and J lost 0 bases. The CDR3 nucleotides are TGTGCCAGCAGTCGAGGACAGGGAGTGAACACTGAAGCTTTCTTT. Its translation is CASSRGQGVNTEAFF.

The chain carries TRBV9 and TRBJ1-3; D not resolved. V dropped 0 bases and J dropped 3 bases, with 10 bases sitting between them. CDR3 size: 15 residues. The V gene's germline CDR1 is SGDLS and CDR2 YYNGEE. CDR3: CASSVGMGLGNTIYF. In DNA form, the CDR3 reads TGTGCCAGCAGCGTAGGGATGGGCCTTGGAAACACCATATATTTT.

This clone has only one observation. V gene TRBV5-6 combines with J gene TRBJ2-5; D tentatively fits TRBD1 or TRBD2 (5 bases each). The CDR3 totals 13 residues. Germline V gives CDR1 SGHDT, CDR2 YYEEEE. Trimming shortened V by 3 bases and J by 5 bases, and 11 bases separated the two germline ends. The CDR3 DNA follows: TGTGCCAGCAGCTCCGGGGCCAGGGAGACCCAGTACTTC. As protein: CASSSGARETQYF.

The CDR3 is CASGYRGAGRTDTQYF. Written as DNA, the CDR3 is TGCGCCAGCGGTTACCGTGGGGCGGGGCGCACAGATACGCAGTATTTT. V and J are TRBV5-1 and TRBJ2-3; possible D gene TRBD2, 6 bases. Trimming removed 7 bases at V and 1 base at J, with 19 bases between. In germline, CDR1 is SGHRS, CDR2 YFSETQ. This CDR3 spans 16 amino acids.

The V and J genes are TRBV7-9 and TRBJ1-4; D is ambiguous. Germline V gives CDR1 SEHNR, CDR2 FQNEAQ (reference sequence). The V and J ends lost 2 bases and 4 bases respectively, with 11 bases between them. The CDR3 spans 15 residues. DNA for the CDR3: TGTGCCAGCAGCTTACGGGGAGGGAGTAATGAAAAACTGTTTTTT. This translates into CASSLRGGSNEKLFF.

This chain connects TRBV5-1 to TRBJ2-1; TRBD2 aligns across 8 bases. The CDR3 loop spans 15 amino acids. Germline loops: CDR1 SGHRS, CDR2 YFSETQ. Trimming cost V 5 bases and J 6 bases; bases outside gene matches: 10. The CDR3 region has the DNA TGCGCCAGCAGTACAGCGGGGGACCTTATCAATGAGCAGTTCTTC. This gives the protein CASSTAGDLINEQFF. The full variable domain, rest sourced from reference TRBV5-1 and TRBJ2-1, is KAGVTQTPRYLIKTRGQQVTLSCSPISGHRSVSWYQQTPGQGLQFLFEYFSETQRNKGNFPGRFSGRQFSNSRSEMNVSTLELGDSALYLCASSTAGDLINEQFFGPGTRLTVL.

The rearrangement links TRBV5-6 to TRBJ1-2; 8 nucleotides match TRBD1. The CDR3 length is 15 residues. Per the germline V gene, CDR1 is SGHDT and CDR2 is YYEEEE. The J segment lost 4 bases and the V segment lost 1 base, leaving 6 bases of the junction unmatched. CDR3 bases: TGTGCCAGCAGCTTGAGGGCCAGGGGGCCCTATGGCTACACCTTC. The encoded protein is CASSLRARGPYGYTF. The variable domain in full, completed from reference TRBV5-6 and TRBJ1-2, reads DAGVTQSPTHLIKTRGQQVTLRCSPKSGHDTVSWYQQALGQGPQFIFQYYEEEERQRGNFPDRFSGHQFPNYSSELNVNALLLGDSALYLCASSLRARGPYGYTFGSGTRLTVV.

In this sample, this clone turned up a few times. The V call is TRBV27, the J call TRBJ2-1; 7 bases map to TRBD2. Looked up from germline, CDR1 is MNHEY and CDR2 is SMNVEV (reference sequence). The V gene end was trimmed by 2 bases and the J gene end by 8 bases; junction bases not matched to a gene: 12. This CDR3 has 16 amino acids. CDR3 amino acids: CASSLHSGLPMDEQFF. The CDR3 DNA reads TGTGCCAGCAGTTTACATAGCGGGCTCCCCATGGATGAGCAGTTCTTC.

This chain links TRBV25-1 with TRBJ1-1; D unclear. This CDR3 region has 11 residues. Between the trimmed V and J ends, which lost 2 bases and 5 bases, there was a span of 3 bases. CDR1 MGHDK and CDR2 SYGVNS come from the germline V gene. This CDR3 is CASSEGTEAFF. In DNA, the CDR3 is TGTGCCAGCAGTGAAGGGACTGAAGCTTTCTTT.

The chain employs TRBV6-4 and TRBJ1-5; no firm D call. Germline lookup yields CDR1 MRHNA and CDR2 SNTAGT. V dropped 4 bases and J dropped 0 bases, with 7 bases sitting between them. CDR3 size: 14 residues. CDR3: CASSGRHSNQPQHF. The CDR3 DNA reads TGTGCCAGCAGTGGCAGACATAGCAATCAGCCCCAGCATTTT.

V gene TRBV28 combines with J gene TRBJ2-7; no reliable D call. CDR1 is MDHEN and CDR2 is SYDVKM in the germline V gene. V was pared by 6 bases and J by 2 bases, with 8 bases between. CDR3 length: 12 residues. For the CDR3, the DNA is TGTGCCAGCAGCTTGGCCCCCTACGAGCAGTACTTC. This sequence encodes CASSLAPYEQYF.

V gene TRBV18 combines with J gene TRBJ1-1; a weak D match, TRBD1 (5 bases). CDR1 is KGHSH and CDR2 is LQKENI in the germline V gene. V lost 6 bases to trimming and J lost 3 bases, with 14 bases between them. There are 14 residues in the CDR3. CDR3 sequence reads: CASSPLQEYTEAFF. The CDR3 DNA reads as TGTGCCAGCTCTCCTTTACAGGAGTACACTGAAGCTTTCTTT.

This clone was observed a handful of times. The chain combines TRBV9 with TRBJ1-2, with 8 bases identical to TRBD1. Trimming cost V 3 bases and J 6 bases; bases outside gene matches: 10. CDR3 length: 15 residues. Germline-derived CDR1 and CDR2 are SGDLS and YYNGEE. This chain's CDR3 is CASSGGTGGPHGYTF. CDR3 coding DNA: TGTGCCAGCAGCGGGGGGACAGGCGGCCCCCATGGCTACACCTTC.

This clone was observed a few times. The chain recombines TRBV18 with TRBJ2-5, with 12 bases aligning to TRBD2. The V segment lost 4 bases and the J segment 1 base; nucleotides outside the gene matches: 7. This CDR3 has 17 amino acids. Germline CDR1 and CDR2: KGHSH and LQKENI. This CDR3 reads CASSLLAGGQIQETQYF. In nucleotides, the CDR3 is TGTGCCAGCTCACTACTAGCGGGGGGCCAGATCCAAGAGACCCAGTACTTC.

This clone showed up just once. The genes are TRBV27 and TRBJ2-7, with TRBD2 as a possible D gene (6 bases). The CDR3 runs 14 residues. CDR1 and CDR2 from the germline V gene are MNHEY and SMNVEV (reference sequence). The V end lost 0 bases, the J end lost 0 bases, and 6 bases lay between the germline ends. In DNA form, the CDR3 reads TGTGCCAGCAGTTTATCTAGCGGCTCCTACGAGCAGTACTTC. It specifies CASSLSSGSYEQYF.

The genes are TRBV29-1 and TRBJ1-2; tentatively, D is TRBD1 (5 bases). The CDR3 contains 11 residues. V lost 3 bases and J lost 8, with 10 bases in between. The germline V gene has CDR1 SQVTM and CDR2 ANQGSEA. The CDR3 sequence is CSVEAGLGYTF. CDR3 nucleotide sequence: TGCAGCGTTGAGGCAGGGCTCGGCTACACCTTC.

The chain links TRBV6-5 to TRBJ1-5; D gene unclear. This CDR3 spans 15 amino acids. Trimming cost V 2 bases and J 0 bases, with 8 bases left between them. Germline V gives CDR1 MNHEY, CDR2 SVGAGI. This CDR3 reads CASSYAGDSNQPQHF. The CDR3 DNA sequence: TGTGCCAGCAGTTACGCCGGGGATAGCAATCAGCCCCAGCATTTT.

V and J are TRBV28 and TRBJ1-2, with 8 bases lining up with TRBD1. The CDR3 runs to 13 residues. V gave up 3 bases and J gave up 4 bases; unmatched junction bases: 1. CDR1 MDHEN and CDR2 SYDVKM come from the germline V gene. The CDR3 DNA follows: TGTGCCAGCAGTTTCCAGGGGGCCTATGGCTACACCTTC. Translation gives CASSFQGAYGYTF.

The rearrangement uses TRBV2 and TRBJ1-1; tentative D call: TRBD1 (5 bases). This CDR3 is built from 12 residues. Trimming left V 4 bases short and J 8 bases short, with 11 bases between. Germline V gene lookup returns CDR1 SNHLY and CDR2 FYNNEI. Written as DNA, the CDR3 is TGTGCCAGCAGTGGGACACCAACCGAAGCTTTCTTT. Translated, it gives CASSGTPTEAFF.

This clone has only one observation. V and J are TRBV25-1 and TRBJ2-7; possible D gene TRBD1, 6 bases. CDR1 and CDR2 from the germline V gene are MGHDK and SYGVNS. Between the trimmed V and J ends, which lost 3 bases and 3 bases, there was a span of 9 bases. CDR3 size: 13 residues. The CDR3 nucleotides are TGTGCCAGCAGTGACGGACAGATCTACGAGCAGTACTTC. Its translation is CASSDGQIYEQYF.

The genes are TRBV7-4 and TRBJ1-5; TRBD1 aligns across 10 bases. The CDR3 is 18 residues long. The ends lost 1 base at V and 4 bases at J; junction bases unmatched: 10. Germline CDR1 SGHVT, CDR2 SQSDAQ. CDR3 in amino acids: CASSLVYPGQGCNQPQHF. For the CDR3, the DNA is TGTGCCAGCAGCTTAGTTTACCCGGGACAGGGGTGTAATCAGCCCCAGCATTTT.

The chain has TRBV29-1 and TRBJ2-3; D perhaps matches TRBD2 (6 bases). V shed 6 bases and J shed 5 bases, with 15 bases lying between them. In germline, CDR1 is SQVTM, CDR2 ANQGSEA. The CDR3 spans 13 residues. The CDR3 DNA sequence: TGCAGCGTACGGAGGGATTCGGGAGATACGCAGTATTTT. Amino acids: CSVRRDSGDTQYF.

This chain joins TRBV3-1 (or the pseudogene TRBV3-2) and TRBJ1-2; the D gene is possibly TRBD1 (6 bases). Per germline, CDR1 LGHDT and CDR2 YNNKEL (reference sequence). V dropped 0 bases and J dropped 4 bases, with 12 bases sitting between them. The CDR3 covers 15 residues. CDR3 sequence: CASSQDDRPLYGYTF. The CDR3 bases are TGTGCCAGCAGCCAAGATGACAGGCCCCTCTATGGCTACACCTTC.

This clone was found once. The chain uses TRBV7-9 and TRBJ1-4; 8 bases map to TRBD1. Germline V gene lookup returns CDR1 SEHNR and CDR2 FQNEAQ (reference sequence). CDR3 size: 15 residues. With 5 bases clipped from V and 7 bases from J, the junction kept 9 bases outside the gene matches. Here the CDR3 DNA reads TGTGCCAGCAGCCAAGAGGGCAGGGGGCCTGAAAAACTGTTTTTT. Encoded protein: CASSQEGRGPEKLFF.

This chain uses TRBV28 with TRBJ1-2; D is unclear. V lost 2 bases and J 5 bases, leaving 12 bases between the germline ends. CDR1 is MDHEN, CDR2 SYDVKM, per germline. The CDR3 sequence is 14 residues long. The chain's CDR3 is CASSLEVGAYGYTF. In nucleotides, the CDR3 is TGTGCCAGCAGTTTAGAGGTAGGAGCGTATGGCTACACCTTC.

This chain links TRBV25-1 with TRBJ1-4; TRBD1 is a possible D gene (5 bases). CDR1 MGHDK and CDR2 SYGVNS come from the germline V gene. The ends were cut back, 5 bases at V and 8 bases at J, with 9 bases in the middle. There are 12 residues in the CDR3. The CDR3 sequence is CASSRGWEKLFF. The CDR3 DNA reads as TGTGCCAGCAGTAGGGGTTGGGAAAAACTGTTTTTT.